These 16 T cell receptor beta chains share one sample of origin, sequenced in a study of T cells in Graves' hyperthyroidism and ophthalmopathy. The TCR beta CDR3 regions underwent amplification using RNA transcripts as the source. Researchers ran a first-round RT-PCR on the TCR CDR3 using the HTBI primer set. TCRdb re-analysed the multiplex PCR reads in MiXCR, keeping a single row per CDR3 protein. This table holds more than 650,000 distinct CDR3 sequences, 11% to 15% found once. The sequencing input was blood. Receptors were obtained from a woman aged 18-29 years with Graves' hyperthyroidism.

This clonotype was found many times. The chain combines TRBV2 with TRBJ2-3; D possibly matches TRBD1 or TRBD2 (5 bases each). Germline V lookup: CDR1 SNHLY, CDR2 FYNNEI. V shed 4 bases and J shed 1 base, with 12 bases lying between them. CDR3 length: 15 amino acids. The chain's CDR3 is CASSVRDPGTDTQYF. In DNA form, the CDR3 reads TGTGCCAGCAGTGTCCGGGACCCGGGCACAGATACGCAGTATTTT.

This clonotype was observed many times. J is TRBJ2-3 and V is TRBV11-2; D is possibly TRBD1 or TRBD2 (5 bases each). The CDR3 spans 18 residues. The germline CDR1 and CDR2 sequences are SGHAT and FQNNGV. Trimming removed 4 bases at V and 1 base at J, with 21 bases between. The CDR3 region is CASSSGTPIPGRTDTQYF. The CDR3 DNA sequence: TGTGCCAGCAGCTCCGGGACCCCAATACCGGGGCGCACAGATACGCAGTATTTT.

This clonotype was detected many times. The rearrangement links TRBV12-3 or TRBV12-4 to TRBJ2-2, with 7 bases that match TRBD2. This CDR3 contains 15 residues. Germline trimming cut 6 bases from V and 1 base from J; bases unmatched to any gene: 5. The DNA of the CDR3 is TGTGCCAGCAGCCGGACTAGAAAGAACACCGGGGAGCTGTTTTTT. This encodes CASSRTRKNTGELFF.

This chain connects TRBV15 to TRBJ2-4, with 8 bases aligning to TRBD2. CDR3 length equals 14 residues. V gave up 8 bases and J gave up 3 bases; unmatched junction bases: 6. Germline lookup yields CDR1 LNHNV and CDR2 YYDKDF (reference sequence). The DNA of the CDR3 is TGTGCCACCTCCACGGGAGGGAACAAAAACATTCAGTACTTC. This translates into CATSTGGNKNIQYF.

This chain links TRBV19 with TRBJ2-7; 9 bases align to TRBD1. Trimming cost V 5 bases and J 1 base; bases outside gene matches: 6. In germline, CDR1 is LNHDA, CDR2 SQIVND (reference sequence). The CDR3 loop spans 15 amino acids. CDR3 amino acids: CASSDTGGWSYEQYF. For the CDR3, the DNA is TGTGCCAGTAGTGATACAGGGGGCTGGTCCTACGAGCAGTACTTC.

This clonotype came up many times. This chain connects TRBV2 to TRBJ2-7, with 9 positions matching TRBD2. The germline V gene encodes CDR1 SNHLY and CDR2 FYNNEI. The CDR3 covers 13 residues. With 8 bases clipped from V and 2 bases from J, the junction kept 4 bases outside the gene matches. CDR3 amino acids: CASEPSGTYEQYF. In DNA form, the CDR3 reads TGTGCCAGCGAACCTAGCGGGACCTACGAGCAGTACTTC.

The gene calls are TRBV11-1 and TRBJ2-1; 12 bases align to TRBD2. CDR1 and CDR2 (germline): SGHAT, FQDESV (reference sequence). The CDR3 loop spans 17 amino acids. Trimming cost V 5 bases and J 4 bases; bases outside gene matches: 9. The CDR3 loop reads CASSLRGLAGLYNEQFF. DNA for the CDR3: TGTGCCAGCAGCCTGAGGGGACTAGCGGGCCTATACAATGAGCAGTTCTTC.

This clonotype was seen at least ten times. CDR3 DNA sequence: TGCGCCAGCAGCCCTTTCGGCAGGGGGCGGATAGGAGGGAACACTGAAGCTTTCTTT. This codes for CASSPFGRGRIGGNTEAFF. The chain employs TRBV5-1 and TRBJ1-1; TRBD1 matches at 8 bases. J was trimmed by 1 base and V by 4 bases; bases with no gene match: 18. The CDR3 spans 19 residues. CDR1 is SGHRS, CDR2 YFSETQ, per germline.

The chain uses TRBV18 and TRBJ2-1; tentatively, D is TRBD2 (6 bases). Germline assignment: CDR1 KGHSH and CDR2 LQKENI. Deletions cut 6 bases from V and 8 bases from J, with 11 bases between. This CDR3 comprises 12 residues. CDR3 in amino acids: CASSWAGYEQFF. The CDR3 nucleotides are TGTGCCAGCTCCTGGGCGGGGTATGAGCAGTTCTTC.

This clonotype was detected only a few times. This chain joins TRBV9 and TRBJ2-1; D possibly corresponds to TRBD2 (5 bases). The germline CDR1 and CDR2 sequences are SGDLS and YYNGEE. The CDR3 has 16 amino acids. V lost 0 bases and J lost 2, with 12 bases in between. In DNA, the CDR3 is TGTGCCAGCAGCGTAGTGGGAGCTGACACCTACAATGAGCAGTTCTTC. Translated: CASSVVGADTYNEQFF.

As regards this clonotype: A much larger clone is a single base away; this may be a read error. This chain links TRBV27 with TRBJ2-1; 11 bases align to TRBD2. This CDR3 is 18 amino acids long. The germline gives CDR1 MNHEY, CDR2 SMNVEV (reference sequence). This CDR3 reads CATRRTSGLVGSYNERFF. CDR3 in DNA: TGTGCCACCCGGCGGACTAGCGGGTTAGTGGGGTCCTACAATGAGCGGTTCTTC.

The genes are TRBV27 and TRBJ2-1; no clear D. V was trimmed by 7 bases and J by 3 bases, leaving 16 bases between them. Germline V CDR1 and CDR2: MNHEY, SMNVEV (reference sequence). The CDR3 covers 15 residues. The CDR3 DNA sequence: TGTGCCAGCACCAATGGAGCCGAAAACTACAATGAGCAGTTCTTC. It translates to CASTNGAENYNEQFF.

This clonotype was counted ten times or more. The chain couples TRBV7-9 to TRBJ2-7; TRBD1 aligns across 7 bases. CDR3 size: 13 residues. From germline, CDR1 is SEHNR and CDR2 FQNEAQ (reference sequence). With V trimmed by 7 bases and J by 4 bases, 7 bases remained unmatched. The CDR3: CASTSGGEYEQYF. As DNA, the CDR3 is TGTGCCAGCACGTCAGGGGGAGAGTACGAGCAGTACTTC.

At least ten counts were recorded for this clonotype. J is TRBJ1-1 and V is TRBV27; possible D gene TRBD1, 6 bases. Germline assignment: CDR1 MNHEY and CDR2 SMNVEV (reference sequence). Trimming cost V 6 bases and J 5 bases, with 16 bases left between them. The CDR3 loop spans 14 amino acids. CDR3 protein: CASSLEQGRTEAFF. The CDR3 DNA follows: TGTGCCAGCAGCTTGGAGCAGGGGCGTACTGAAGCTTTCTTT.

The V call is TRBV15, the J call TRBJ2-1, with 7 positions matching TRBD2. Looked up from germline, CDR1 is LNHNV and CDR2 is YYDKDF (reference sequence). V shed 5 bases and J 0 bases; nucleotides not matched to a gene: 4. This CDR3 region has 15 residues. The CDR3 nucleotides read TGTGCCACCAGCGGACCGGGAGGCTCCTACAATGAGCAGTTCTTC. Residues: CATSGPGGSYNEQFF.

The J gene is TRBJ2-1, the V gene TRBV15; the match to TRBD2 covers 11 bases. CDR1 is LNHNV, CDR2 YYDKDF, per germline (reference sequence). The CDR3 spans 19 residues. V was clipped by 2 bases and J by 3 bases; unmatched bases: 12. CDR3 nucleotide sequence: TGTGCCACCAGCAGAAGTGCTGTCCCTAGCGGGAGGAACTACAATGAGCAGTTCTTC. Protein: CATSRSAVPSGRNYNEQFF.